Below are 8 T cell receptor beta chains sequenced from a single sample in a study of Tregs in tolerant kidney transplant recipients (dated by TCRdb to 2018 to 2020). The library was produced with the immunoSEQ multiplex PCR assay. Here the immuneACCESS table is served through TCRdb, limited to in-frame sequences with V and J called. Missing clones are a known gap in these copies; in checked studies unresolved V genes cover under half, and the rest lacks a known reason. Counted in this sample were about 56,000 clones; more than 70% of them appeared once. The ten largest make up roughly 5.2% of the sample. Sample: CD4+ T cells from blood. These receptors were collected from a human donor in good health.

The rearrangement uses TRBV18 and TRBJ2-5, with no clear D. Trimming pared 0 bases from V and 5 bases from J, leaving 13 bases between. There are 15 residues in the CDR3. CDR1 is KGHSH and CDR2 is LQKENI in the germline V gene. CDR3 in DNA: TGTGCCAGCTCACCACCCGGCGGTGCCGGGGAGACCCAGTACTTC. Residues: CASSPPGGAGETQYF. Full variable domain (outside the CDR3, taken from reference TRBV18 and TRBJ2-5): NAGVMQNPRHLVRRRGQEARLRCSPMKGHSHVYWYRQLPEEGLKFMVYLQKENIIDESGMPKERFSAEFPKEGPSILRIQQVVRGDSAAYFCASSPPGGAGETQYFGPGTRLLVL.

This clone was counted ten times or more. The chain recombines TRBV19 with TRBJ1-1; no definite D call. From germline, CDR1 is LNHDA and CDR2 SQIVND (reference sequence). V was pared by 5 bases and J by 1 base, with 8 bases between. The CDR3 has 13 residues. The CDR3, as DNA: TGTGCCAGTAGTCGGTCGGCGAACACTGAAGCTTTCTTT. As protein: CASSRSANTEAFF.

This sequence joins TRBV5-3 and TRBJ2-3, with 9 bases fitting TRBD1. TRBV5-3 is filed as an ORF, its function uncertain. J gave up 7 bases and V 5 bases, and 20 bases lay outside the gene matches. The CDR3 loop spans 18 amino acids. The CDR3 reads CARRFDRGRAWVRNTQYF. The CDR3 DNA reads as TGTGCCAGAAGATTCGACAGGGGGAGGGCCTGGGTACGGAATACGCAGTATTTT.

There are many counts of this clone. The chain carries TRBV5-4 and TRBJ2-5, with 7 bases identical to TRBD2. CDR1 and CDR2 from the germline V gene are SGHNT and YYREEE (reference sequence). V gave up 4 bases and J gave up 0 bases; unmatched junction bases: 9. There are 16 residues in the CDR3. CDR3 loop: CASSPSMGGYQETQYF. The CDR3 nucleotides are TGTGCCAGCAGCCCTTCCATGGGGGGGTACCAAGAGACCCAGTACTTC.

The CDR3 protein is CASSYGRGNEQFF. The CDR3 nucleotides read TGTGCCAGCAGCTACGGGCGGGGCAATGAGCAGTTCTTC. The genes are TRBV7-3 and TRBJ2-1; D perhaps matches TRBD2 (6 bases). Germline assignment: CDR1 SGHTA and CDR2 FQGTGA. Trimming removed 4 bases from V and 6 bases from J, with 10 bases in between. This CDR3 has 13 residues. Combining the CDR3 with reference TRBV7-3 and TRBJ2-1 gives the whole variable domain GAGVSQTPSNKVTEKGKYVELRCDPISGHTALYWYRQSLGQGPEFLIYFQGTGAADDSGLPNDRFFAVRPEGSVSTLKIQRTERGDSAVYLCASSYGRGNEQFFGPGTRLTVL.

This clone showed up just a few times. The chain employs TRBV19 and TRBJ1-6; no definite D call. CDR3 length equals 12 residues. Germline V CDR1 and CDR2: LNHDA, SQIVND (reference sequence). V was pared by 5 bases and J by 9 bases, with 8 bases between. The DNA of the CDR3 is TGTGCCAGTAGTCCTTGGGGTTCACCCCTCCACTTT. Its translation is CASSPWGSPLHF.

The chain couples TRBV11-3 to TRBJ2-7; a weak D match, TRBD1 (5 bases). V was pared by 5 bases and J by 3 bases, with 11 bases between. This CDR3 has 13 amino acids. Germline CDR1 reads SGHNT; CDR2 reads YENEEA. CDR3 loop: CASSAGRNYEQYF. CDR3 nucleotides: TGTGCCAGCAGCGCAGGGCGGAACTACGAGCAGTACTTC. Full variable domain (remainder filled in from reference TRBV11-3 and TRBJ2-7): EAGVVQSPRYKIIEKKQPVAFWCNPISGHNTLYWYLQNLGQGPELLIRYENEEAVDDSQLPKDRFSAERLKGVDSTLKIQPAELGDSAVYLCASSAGRNYEQYFGPGTRLTVT.

The J gene is TRBJ2-7, the V gene TRBV2, with D perhaps given as TRBD1 or TRBD2 (5 bases each). This CDR3 region has 14 residues. The germline CDR1 and CDR2 sequences are SNHLY and FYNNEI. Trimming stripped 6 bases from V and 4 bases from J, with 16 bases between. The CDR3 protein is CASRREGARYEQYF. The DNA of the CDR3 is TGTGCCAGCAGGAGGGAAGGGGCGCGGTACGAGCAGTACTTC.